The clone carrying this T cell receptor beta chain was recorded at least ten times. Its antigen remains unidentified. This sample was included in a study of T cell repertoires in cytomegalovirus infection. The overall study: Public TCR beta signatures marked donors with CMV infection and the matching HLA. Broader study findings: In two of eight donors, the top clonotype was HLA-C-restricted CMV-specific. Cumulated frequencies of public TCR beta families served to identify carriers of CMV plus the relevant HLA.

The germline V and J ends were trimmed by 6 bases and 2 bases, with 7 bases remaining between them. This CDR3 has 13 amino acids. A single record per CDR3 protein comes from TCRdb applying MiXCR to the reads. The sample has hundreds of thousands of distinct CDR3 sequences; around 10% are singletons. The J gene is TRBJ2-2, the V gene TRBV12-3 or TRBV12-4, with D unresolved. The TCR sequence derives from a human donor in good health (CMV status not recorded). Some clones in this sample may be carry-over from other donors' samples. The sequencing sample was made of PBMCs. The CDR3 loop is CASSLRNTGELFF. In nucleotides, the CDR3 is TGTGCCAGCAGCCTTCGAAACACCGGGGAGCTGTTTTTT.